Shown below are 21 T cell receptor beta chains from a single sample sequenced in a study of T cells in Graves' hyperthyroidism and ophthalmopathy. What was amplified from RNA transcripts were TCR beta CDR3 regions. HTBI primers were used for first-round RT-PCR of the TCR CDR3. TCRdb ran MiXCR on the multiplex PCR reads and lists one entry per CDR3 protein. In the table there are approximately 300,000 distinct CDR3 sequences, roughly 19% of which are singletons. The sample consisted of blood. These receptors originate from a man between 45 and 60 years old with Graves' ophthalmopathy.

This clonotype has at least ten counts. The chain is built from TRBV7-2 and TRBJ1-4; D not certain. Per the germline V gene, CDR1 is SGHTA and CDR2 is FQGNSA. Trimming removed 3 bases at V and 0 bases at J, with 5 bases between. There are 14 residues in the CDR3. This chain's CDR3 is CASSFGTTNEKLFF. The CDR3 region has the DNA TGTGCCAGCAGCTTCGGGACAACTAATGAAAAACTGTTTTTT. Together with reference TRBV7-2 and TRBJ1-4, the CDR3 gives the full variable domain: GAGVSQSPSNKVTEKGKDVELRCDPISGHTALYWYRQSLGQGLEFLIYFQGNSAPDKSGLPSDRFSAERTGGSVSTLTIQRTQQEDSAVYLCASSFGTTNEKLFFGSGTQLSVL.

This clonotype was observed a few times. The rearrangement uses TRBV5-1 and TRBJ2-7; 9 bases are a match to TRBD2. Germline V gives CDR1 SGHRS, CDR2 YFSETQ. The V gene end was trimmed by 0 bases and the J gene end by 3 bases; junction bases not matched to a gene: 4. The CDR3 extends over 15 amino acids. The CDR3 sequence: CASSLAASGDYEQYF. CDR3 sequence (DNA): TGCGCCAGCAGCTTGGCCGCTAGCGGGGACTACGAGCAGTACTTC.

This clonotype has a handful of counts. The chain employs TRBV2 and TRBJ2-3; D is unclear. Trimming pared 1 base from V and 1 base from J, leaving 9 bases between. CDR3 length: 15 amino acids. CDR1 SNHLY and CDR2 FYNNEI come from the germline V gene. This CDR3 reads CASSEESFGTDTQYF. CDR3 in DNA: TGTGCCAGCAGTGAAGAAAGTTTTGGCACAGATACGCAGTATTTT.

CDR3 coding DNA: TGTGCCAGCAGCTTCCTAGCGGAGTCCTACGAGCAGTACTTC. It yields the protein CASSFLAESYEQYF. The J gene is TRBJ2-7, the V gene TRBV5-8; 7 bases fit TRBD2. J was trimmed by 1 base and V by 2 bases; bases with no gene match: 3. CDR1 is SGHTS and CDR2 is YDEGEE in the germline V gene. The CDR3 contains 14 residues.

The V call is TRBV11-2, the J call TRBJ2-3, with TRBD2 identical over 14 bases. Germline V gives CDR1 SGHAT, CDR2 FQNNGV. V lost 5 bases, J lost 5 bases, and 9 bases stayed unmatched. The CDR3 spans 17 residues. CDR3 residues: CASSGPGLAGARDTQYF. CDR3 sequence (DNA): TGTGCCAGCAGCGGACCGGGACTAGCGGGAGCAAGAGATACGCAGTATTTT.

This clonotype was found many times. The CDR3, as DNA: TGTGCCAGTGGGACAGCCATTGGGGAGCAGTTCTTC. Residues: CASGTAIGEQFF. The chain has TRBV2 and TRBJ2-1; 7 nucleotides agree with TRBD1. CDR1 is SNHLY and CDR2 is FYNNEI in the germline V gene. This CDR3 contains 12 residues. The J segment lost 10 bases and the V segment lost 9 bases, leaving 9 bases of the junction unmatched.

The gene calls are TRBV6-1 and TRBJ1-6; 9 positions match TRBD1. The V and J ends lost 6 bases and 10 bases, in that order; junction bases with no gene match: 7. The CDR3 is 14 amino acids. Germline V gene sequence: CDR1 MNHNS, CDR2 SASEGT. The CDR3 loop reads CASSVTGGNSPLHF. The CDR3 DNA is TGTGCCAGCAGCGTGACAGGGGGAAACTCACCCCTCCACTTT.

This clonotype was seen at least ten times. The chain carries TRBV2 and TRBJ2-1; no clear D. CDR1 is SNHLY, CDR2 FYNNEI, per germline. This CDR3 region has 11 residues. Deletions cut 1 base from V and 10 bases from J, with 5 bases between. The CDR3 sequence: CASSEVREQFF. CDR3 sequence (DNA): TGTGCCAGCAGTGAAGTACGAGAGCAGTTCTTC.

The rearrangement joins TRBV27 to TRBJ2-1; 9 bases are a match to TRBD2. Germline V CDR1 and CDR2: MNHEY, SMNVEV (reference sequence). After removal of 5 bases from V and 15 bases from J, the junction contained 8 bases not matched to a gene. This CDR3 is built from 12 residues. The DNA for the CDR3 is TGTGCCAGCAGTAAAGCCGGGACTAGCCCGTTCTTC. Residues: CASSKAGTSPFF.

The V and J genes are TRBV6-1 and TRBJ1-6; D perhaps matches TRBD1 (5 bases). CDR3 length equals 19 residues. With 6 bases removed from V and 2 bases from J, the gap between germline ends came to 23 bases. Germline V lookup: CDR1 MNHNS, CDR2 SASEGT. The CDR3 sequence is CASRGRDPRLSAYNSPLHF. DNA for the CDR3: TGTGCCAGCAGGGGCCGGGACCCAAGATTGAGCGCCTATAATTCACCCCTCCACTTT.

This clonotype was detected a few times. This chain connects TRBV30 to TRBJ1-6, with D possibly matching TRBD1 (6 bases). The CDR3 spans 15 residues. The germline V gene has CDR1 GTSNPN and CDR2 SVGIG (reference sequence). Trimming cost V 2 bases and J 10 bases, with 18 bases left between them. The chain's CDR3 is CAWSNRRGPVSPLHF. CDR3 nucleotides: TGTGCCTGGAGTAATAGACGGGGGCCGGTATCACCCCTCCACTTT.

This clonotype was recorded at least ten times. This CDR3 is CASSPGQLNTEAFF. CDR3 coding DNA: TGTGCCAGCAGCCCGGGACAGTTGAACACTGAAGCTTTCTTT. The V call is TRBV7-9, the J call TRBJ1-1; 7 nucleotides align to TRBD1. The germline gives CDR1 SEHNR, CDR2 FQNEAQ (reference sequence). V trimming: 5 bases; J trimming: 0 bases; junction bases outside the gene matches: 3. The length of the CDR3 is 14 residues.

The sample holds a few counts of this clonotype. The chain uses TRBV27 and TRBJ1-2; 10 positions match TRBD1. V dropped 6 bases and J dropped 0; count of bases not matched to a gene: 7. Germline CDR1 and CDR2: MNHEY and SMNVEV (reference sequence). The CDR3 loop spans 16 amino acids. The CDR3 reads CASSRQGASSNYGYTF. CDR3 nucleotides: TGTGCCAGCAGCAGACAGGGGGCCTCCTCTAACTATGGCTACACCTTC.

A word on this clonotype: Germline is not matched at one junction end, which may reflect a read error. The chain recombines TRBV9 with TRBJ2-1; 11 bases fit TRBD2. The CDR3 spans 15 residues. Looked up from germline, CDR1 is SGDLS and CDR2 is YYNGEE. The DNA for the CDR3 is TGTGGCAGCAGCGACCCGGGACTAGCGGACAATGAGCAGTTCTTC. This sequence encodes CGSSDPGLADNEQFF.

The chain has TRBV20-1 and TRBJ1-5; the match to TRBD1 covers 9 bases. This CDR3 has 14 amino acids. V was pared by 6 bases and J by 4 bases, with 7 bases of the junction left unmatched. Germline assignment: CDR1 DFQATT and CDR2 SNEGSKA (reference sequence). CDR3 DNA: TGCAGTGCCAAGACAGGGGGGGATAATCAGCCCCAGCATTTT. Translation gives CSAKTGGDNQPQHF.

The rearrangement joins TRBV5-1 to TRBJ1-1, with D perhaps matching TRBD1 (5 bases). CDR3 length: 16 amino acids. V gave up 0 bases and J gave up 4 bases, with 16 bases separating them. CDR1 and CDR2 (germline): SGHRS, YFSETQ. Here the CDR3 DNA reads TGCGCCAGCAGCTTGGCCACTGGGCAGGGCGGCACTGAAGCTTTCTTT. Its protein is CASSLATGQGGTEAFF. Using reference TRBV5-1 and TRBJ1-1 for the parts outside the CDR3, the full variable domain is KAGVTQTPRYLIKTRGQQVTLSCSPISGHRSVSWYQQTPGQGLQFLFEYFSETQRNKGNFPGRFSGRQFSNSRSEMNVSTLELGDSALYLCASSLATGQGGTEAFFGQGTRLTVV.

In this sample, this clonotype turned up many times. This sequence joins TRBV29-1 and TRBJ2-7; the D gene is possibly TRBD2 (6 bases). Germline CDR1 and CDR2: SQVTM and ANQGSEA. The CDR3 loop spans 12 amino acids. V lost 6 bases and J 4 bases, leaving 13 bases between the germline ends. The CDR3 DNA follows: TGCAGCGTGGAGGGACTCGGATACGAGCAGTACTTC. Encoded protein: CSVEGLGYEQYF.

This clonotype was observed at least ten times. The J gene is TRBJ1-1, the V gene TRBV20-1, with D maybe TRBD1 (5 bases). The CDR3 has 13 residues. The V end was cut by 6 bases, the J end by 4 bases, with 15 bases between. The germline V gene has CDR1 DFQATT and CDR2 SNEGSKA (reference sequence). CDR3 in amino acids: CSAREQGATEAFF. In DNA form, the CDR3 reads TGCAGTGCCCGGGAGCAGGGAGCCACTGAAGCTTTCTTT.

CDR3 in DNA: TGCGCCAGCAGCCCTCGGGACGTCACAGATACGCAGTATTTT. Its translation: CASSPRDVTDTQYF. The chain has TRBV4-1 and TRBJ2-3, with D perhaps TRBD1 or TRBD2 (5 bases each). Germline V gene lookup returns CDR1 MGHRA and CDR2 YSYEKL. V was clipped by 4 bases and J by 2 bases, with 10 bases between them. The CDR3 totals 14 residues.

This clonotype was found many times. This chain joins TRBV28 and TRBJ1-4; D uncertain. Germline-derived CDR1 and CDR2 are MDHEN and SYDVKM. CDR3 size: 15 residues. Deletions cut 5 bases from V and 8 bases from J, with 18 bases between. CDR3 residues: CASSLGRETGEKLFF. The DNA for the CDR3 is TGTGCCAGCAGTCTAGGACGGGAAACGGGGGAAAAACTGTTTTTT.

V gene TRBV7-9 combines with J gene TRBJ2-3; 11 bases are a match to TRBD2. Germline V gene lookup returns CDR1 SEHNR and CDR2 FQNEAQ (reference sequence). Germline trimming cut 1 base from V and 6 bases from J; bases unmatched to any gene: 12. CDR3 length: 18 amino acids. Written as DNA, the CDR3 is TGTGCCAGCAGCTTAGTTTCGACTAGCGGGAACGGGGAGGATACGCAGTATTTT. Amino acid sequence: CASSLVSTSGNGEDTQYF. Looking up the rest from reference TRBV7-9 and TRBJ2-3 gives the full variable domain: DTGVSQNPRHKITKRGQNVTFRCDPISEHNRLYWYRQTLGQGPEFLTYFQNEAQLEKSRLLSDRFSAERPKGSFSTLEIQRTEQGDSAMYLCASSLVSTSGNGEDTQYFGPGTRLTVL.